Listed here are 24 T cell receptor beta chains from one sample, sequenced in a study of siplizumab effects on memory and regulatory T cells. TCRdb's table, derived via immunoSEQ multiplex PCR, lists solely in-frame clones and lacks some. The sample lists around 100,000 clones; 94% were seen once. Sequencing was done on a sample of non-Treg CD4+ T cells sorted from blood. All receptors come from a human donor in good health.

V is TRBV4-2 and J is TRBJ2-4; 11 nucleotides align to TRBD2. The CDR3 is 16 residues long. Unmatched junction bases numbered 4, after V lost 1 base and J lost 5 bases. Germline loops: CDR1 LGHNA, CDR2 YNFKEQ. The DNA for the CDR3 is TGTGCCAGCAGCCAAGGGGTAGCGGGAGGGGAAAACATTCAGTACTTC. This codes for CASSQGVAGGENIQYF.

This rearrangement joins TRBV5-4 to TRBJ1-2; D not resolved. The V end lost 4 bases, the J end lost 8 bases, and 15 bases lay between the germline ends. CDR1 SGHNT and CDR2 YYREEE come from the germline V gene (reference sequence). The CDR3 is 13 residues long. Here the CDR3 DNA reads TGTGCCAGCAGCCCCACGAGCGCGCGGGGCTACACCTTC. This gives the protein CASSPTSARGYTF.

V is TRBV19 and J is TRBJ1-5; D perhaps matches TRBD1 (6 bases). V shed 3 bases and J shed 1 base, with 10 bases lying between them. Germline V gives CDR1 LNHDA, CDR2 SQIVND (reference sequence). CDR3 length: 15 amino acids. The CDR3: CASSMFGGSNQPQHF. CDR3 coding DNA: TGTGCCAGTAGTATGTTCGGGGGCAGCAATCAGCCCCAGCATTTT.

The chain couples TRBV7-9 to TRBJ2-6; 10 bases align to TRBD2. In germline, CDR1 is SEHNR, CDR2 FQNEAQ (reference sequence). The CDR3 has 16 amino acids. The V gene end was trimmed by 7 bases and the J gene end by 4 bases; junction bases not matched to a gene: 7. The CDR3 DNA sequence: TGTGCCAGCACTCTAGCGGGGGCGGAGGGGGCCAACGTCCTGACTTTC. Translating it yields CASTLAGAEGANVLTF.

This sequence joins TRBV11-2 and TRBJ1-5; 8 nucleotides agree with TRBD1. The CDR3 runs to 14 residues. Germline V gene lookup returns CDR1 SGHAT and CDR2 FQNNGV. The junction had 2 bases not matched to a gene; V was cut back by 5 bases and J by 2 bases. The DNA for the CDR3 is TGTGCCAGCAGCGGGGGACAGGGCAATCAGCCCCAGCATTTT. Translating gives CASSGGQGNQPQHF.

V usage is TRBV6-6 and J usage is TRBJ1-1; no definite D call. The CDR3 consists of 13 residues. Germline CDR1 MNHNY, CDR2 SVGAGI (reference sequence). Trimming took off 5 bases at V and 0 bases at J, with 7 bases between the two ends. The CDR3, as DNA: TGTGCCAGCAGTCAAAAATTGAACACTGAAGCTTTCTTT. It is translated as CASSQKLNTEAFF.

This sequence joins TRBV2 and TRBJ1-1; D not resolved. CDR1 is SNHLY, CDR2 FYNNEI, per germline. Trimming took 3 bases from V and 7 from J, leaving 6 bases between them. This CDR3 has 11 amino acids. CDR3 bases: TGTGCCAGCAGTGACTTGGGTGAAGCTTTCTTT. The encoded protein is CASSDLGEAFF.

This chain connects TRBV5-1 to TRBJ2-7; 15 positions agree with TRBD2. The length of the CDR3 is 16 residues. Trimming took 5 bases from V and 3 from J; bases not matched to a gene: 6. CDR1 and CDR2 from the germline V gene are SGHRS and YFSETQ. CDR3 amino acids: CASSPGLAGGNYEQYF. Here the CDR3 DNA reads TGCGCCAGCAGTCCTGGACTAGCGGGAGGGAACTACGAGCAGTACTTC.

This chain's CDR3 is CASSQDRAGEQYF. The CDR3 DNA is TGCGCCAGCAGCCAGGACAGGGCTGGGGAGCAGTACTTC. This sequence joins TRBV4-1 and TRBJ2-7; 8 bases agree with TRBD1. The CDR3 is made up of 13 amino acids. CDR1 MGHRA and CDR2 YSYEKL come from the germline V gene. The junction had 5 bases not matched to a gene; V was cut back by 3 bases and J by 7 bases.

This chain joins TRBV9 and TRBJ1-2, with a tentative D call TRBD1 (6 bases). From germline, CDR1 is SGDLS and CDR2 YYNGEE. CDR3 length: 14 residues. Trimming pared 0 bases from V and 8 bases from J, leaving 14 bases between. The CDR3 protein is CASSVATGTGGYTF. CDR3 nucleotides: TGTGCCAGCAGCGTAGCTACAGGGACTGGGGGCTACACCTTC.

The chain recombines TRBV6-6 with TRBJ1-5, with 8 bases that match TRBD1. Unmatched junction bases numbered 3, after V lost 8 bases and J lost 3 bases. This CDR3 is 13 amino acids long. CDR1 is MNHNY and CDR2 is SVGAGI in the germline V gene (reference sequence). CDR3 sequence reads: CASVTGVNQPQHF. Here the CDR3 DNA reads TGTGCCAGCGTGACAGGGGTCAATCAGCCCCAGCATTTT.

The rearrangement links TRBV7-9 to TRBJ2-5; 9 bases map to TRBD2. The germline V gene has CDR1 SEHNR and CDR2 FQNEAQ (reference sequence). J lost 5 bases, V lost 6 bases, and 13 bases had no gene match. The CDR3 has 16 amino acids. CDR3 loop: CASSSYRDAGGETQYF. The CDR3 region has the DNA TGTGCCAGCAGTTCCTACCGGGACGCGGGGGGGGAGACCCAGTACTTC.

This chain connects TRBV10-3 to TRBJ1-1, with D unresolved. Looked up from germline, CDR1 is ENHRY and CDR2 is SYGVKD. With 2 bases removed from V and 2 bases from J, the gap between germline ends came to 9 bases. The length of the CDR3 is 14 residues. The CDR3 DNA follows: TGTGCCATCAGTGAGGATGTGACCAACACTGAAGCTTTCTTT. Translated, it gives CAISEDVTNTEAFF.

CDR3 sequence reads: CASSTGQSSGNTIYF. Written as DNA, the CDR3 is TGCGCCAGCAGCACGGGACAGAGCTCTGGAAACACCATATATTTT. The chain joins TRBV5-1 to TRBJ1-3; 7 bases align to TRBD1. Trimming at V came to 4 bases and at J to 0 bases, leaving 4 bases not matched to a gene. Germline V CDR1 and CDR2: SGHRS, YFSETQ. The CDR3 covers 15 residues.

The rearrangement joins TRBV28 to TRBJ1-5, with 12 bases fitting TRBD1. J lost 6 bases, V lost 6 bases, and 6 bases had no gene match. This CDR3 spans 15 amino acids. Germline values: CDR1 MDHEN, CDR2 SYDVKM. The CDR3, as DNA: TGTGCCAGCAGAACGGGACAGGGGGCGATTCAGCCCCAGCATTTT. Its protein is CASRTGQGAIQPQHF.

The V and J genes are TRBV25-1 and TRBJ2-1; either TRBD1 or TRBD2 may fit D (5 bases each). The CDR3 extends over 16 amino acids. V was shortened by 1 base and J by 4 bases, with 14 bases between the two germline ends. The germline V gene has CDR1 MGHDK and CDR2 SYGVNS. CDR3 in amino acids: CASSESRGGRYNEQFF. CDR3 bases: TGTGCCAGCAGTGAATCGAGGGGCGGGCGGTACAATGAGCAGTTCTTC.

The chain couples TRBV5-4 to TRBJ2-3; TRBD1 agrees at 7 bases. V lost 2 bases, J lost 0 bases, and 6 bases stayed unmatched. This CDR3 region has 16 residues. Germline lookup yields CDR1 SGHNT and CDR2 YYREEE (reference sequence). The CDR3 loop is CASSLRAGGSTDTQYF. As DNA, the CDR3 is TGTGCCAGCAGCTTAAGGGCAGGGGGAAGCACAGATACGCAGTATTTT.

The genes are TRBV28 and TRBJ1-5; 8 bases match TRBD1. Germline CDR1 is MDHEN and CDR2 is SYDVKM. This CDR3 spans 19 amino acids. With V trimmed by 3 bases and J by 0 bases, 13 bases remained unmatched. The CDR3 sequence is CASSFPGSGGYDSNQPQHF. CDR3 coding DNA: TGTGCCAGCAGTTTCCCAGGGTCAGGGGGCTACGATAGCAATCAGCCCCAGCATTTT.

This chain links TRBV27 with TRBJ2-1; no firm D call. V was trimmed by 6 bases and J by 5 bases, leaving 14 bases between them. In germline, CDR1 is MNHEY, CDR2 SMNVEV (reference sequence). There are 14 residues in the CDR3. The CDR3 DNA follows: TGTGCCAGCAGGAACACCGGGCTAAACAATGAGCAGTTCTTC. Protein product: CASRNTGLNNEQFF.

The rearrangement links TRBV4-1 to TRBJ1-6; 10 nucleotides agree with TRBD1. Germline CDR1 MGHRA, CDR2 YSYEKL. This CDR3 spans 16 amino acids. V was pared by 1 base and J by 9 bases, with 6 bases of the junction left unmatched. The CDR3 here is CASSQGDRGHGSPLHF. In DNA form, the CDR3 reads TGCGCCAGCAGCCAAGGTGACAGGGGGCATGGTTCACCCCTCCACTTT.

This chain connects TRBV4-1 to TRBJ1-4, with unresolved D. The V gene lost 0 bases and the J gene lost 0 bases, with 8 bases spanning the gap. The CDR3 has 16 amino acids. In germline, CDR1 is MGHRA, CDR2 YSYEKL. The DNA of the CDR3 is TGCGCCAGCAGCCAAGAGCCAGCATCAACTAATGAAAAACTGTTTTTT. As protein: CASSQEPASTNEKLFF.

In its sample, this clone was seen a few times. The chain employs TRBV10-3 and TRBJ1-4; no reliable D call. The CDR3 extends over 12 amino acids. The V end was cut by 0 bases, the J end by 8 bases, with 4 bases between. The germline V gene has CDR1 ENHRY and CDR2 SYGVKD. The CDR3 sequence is CAISESTEKLFF. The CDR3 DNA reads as TGTGCCATCAGTGAGTCGACCGAAAAACTGTTTTTT.

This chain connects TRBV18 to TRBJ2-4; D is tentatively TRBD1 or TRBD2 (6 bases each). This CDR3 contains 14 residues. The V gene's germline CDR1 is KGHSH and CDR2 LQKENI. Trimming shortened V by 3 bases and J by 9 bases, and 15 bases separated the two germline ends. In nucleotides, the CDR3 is TGTGCCAGCTCACCTTCCGGGGGCGTTGGCATTCAGTACTTC. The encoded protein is CASSPSGGVGIQYF.

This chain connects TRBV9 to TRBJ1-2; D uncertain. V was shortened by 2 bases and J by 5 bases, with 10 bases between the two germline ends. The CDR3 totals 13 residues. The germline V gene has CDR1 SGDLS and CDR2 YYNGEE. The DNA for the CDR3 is TGTGCCAGCAGCGTCAATCAGCAGTATGGCTACACCTTC. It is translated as CASSVNQQYGYTF.